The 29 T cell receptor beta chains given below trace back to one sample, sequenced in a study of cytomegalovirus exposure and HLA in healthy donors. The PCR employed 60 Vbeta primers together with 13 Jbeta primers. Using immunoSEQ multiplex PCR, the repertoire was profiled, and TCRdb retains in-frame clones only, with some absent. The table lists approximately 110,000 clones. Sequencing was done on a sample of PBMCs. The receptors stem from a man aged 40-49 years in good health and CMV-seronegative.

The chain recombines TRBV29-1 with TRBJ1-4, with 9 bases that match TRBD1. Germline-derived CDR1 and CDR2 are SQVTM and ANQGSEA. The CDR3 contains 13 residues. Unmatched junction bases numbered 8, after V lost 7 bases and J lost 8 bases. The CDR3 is CSGLTGGGEKLFF. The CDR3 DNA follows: TGCAGCGGCCTGACAGGGGGGGGAGAAAAACTGTTTTTT.

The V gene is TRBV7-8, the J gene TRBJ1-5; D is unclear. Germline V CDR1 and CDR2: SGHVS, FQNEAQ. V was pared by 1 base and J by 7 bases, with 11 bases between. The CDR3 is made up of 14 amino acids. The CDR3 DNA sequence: TGTGCCAGCAGCTTAGAGGCCGGGATCCAGCCCCAGCATTTT. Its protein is CASSLEAGIQPQHF.

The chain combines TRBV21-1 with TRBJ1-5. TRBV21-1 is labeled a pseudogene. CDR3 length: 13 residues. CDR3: CASSSGRSKPQHF. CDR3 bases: TGTGCCAGCAGCTCCGGTAGAAGTAAACCCCAGCATTTT.

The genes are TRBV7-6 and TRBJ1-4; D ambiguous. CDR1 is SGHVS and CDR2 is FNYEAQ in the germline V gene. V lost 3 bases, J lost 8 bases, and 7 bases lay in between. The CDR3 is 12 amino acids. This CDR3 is CASSLVEEKLFF. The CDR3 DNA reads TGTGCCAGCAGCTTGGTAGAGGAAAAACTGTTTTTT. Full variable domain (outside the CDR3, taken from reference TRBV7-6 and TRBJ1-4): GAGVSQSPRYKVTKRGQDVALRCDPISGHVSLYWYRQALGQGPEFLTYFNYEAQQDKSGLPNDRFSAERPEGSISTLTIQRTEQRDSAMYRCASSLVEEKLFFGSGTQLSVL.

The CDR3 loop reads CATGGGGSYEQYF. The CDR3 coding sequence is TGTGCCACCGGGGGAGGGGGGTCCTACGAGCAGTACTTC. The chain carries TRBV15 and TRBJ2-7, with D perhaps matching TRBD2 (7 bases). This CDR3 spans 13 amino acids. V was cut by 8 bases and J by 1 base, with 12 bases left in between. Per the germline V gene, CDR1 is LNHNV and CDR2 is YYDKDF (reference sequence).

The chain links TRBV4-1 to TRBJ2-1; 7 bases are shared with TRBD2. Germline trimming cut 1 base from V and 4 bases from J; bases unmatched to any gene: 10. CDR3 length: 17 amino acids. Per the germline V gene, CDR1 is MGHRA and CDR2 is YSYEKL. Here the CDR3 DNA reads TGCGCCAGCAGCCAAGTCCCGCCTAGCGGAGGTTACAATGAGCAGTTCTTC. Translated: CASSQVPPSGGYNEQFF.

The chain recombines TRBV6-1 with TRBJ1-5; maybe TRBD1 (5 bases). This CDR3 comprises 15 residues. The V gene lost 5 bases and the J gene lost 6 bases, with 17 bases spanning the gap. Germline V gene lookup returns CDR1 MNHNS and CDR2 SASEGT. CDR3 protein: CASSPHRDSSQPQHF. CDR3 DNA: TGTGCCAGCAGTCCGCATCGGGACTCAAGTCAGCCCCAGCATTTT.

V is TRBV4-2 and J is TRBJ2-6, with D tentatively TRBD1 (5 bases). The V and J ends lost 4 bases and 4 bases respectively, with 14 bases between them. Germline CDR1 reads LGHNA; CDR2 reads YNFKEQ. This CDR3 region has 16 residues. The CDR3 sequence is CASSPHLKGGANVLTF. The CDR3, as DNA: TGTGCCAGCAGCCCCCACTTGAAGGGGGGGGCCAACGTCCTGACTTTC.

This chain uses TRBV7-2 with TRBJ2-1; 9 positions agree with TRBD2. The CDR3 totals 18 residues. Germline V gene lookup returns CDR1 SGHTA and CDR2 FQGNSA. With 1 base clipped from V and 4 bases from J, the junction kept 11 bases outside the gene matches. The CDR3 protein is CASSLGVAGEVGYNEQFF. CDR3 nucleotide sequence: TGTGCCAGCAGCTTAGGGGTAGCGGGAGAGGTGGGATACAATGAGCAGTTCTTC.

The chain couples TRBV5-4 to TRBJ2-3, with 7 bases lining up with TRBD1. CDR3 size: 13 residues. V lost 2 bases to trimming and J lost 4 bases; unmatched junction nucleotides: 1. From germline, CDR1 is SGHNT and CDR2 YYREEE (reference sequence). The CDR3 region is CASSFTGADTQYF. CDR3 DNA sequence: TGTGCCAGCAGCTTCACAGGGGCAGATACGCAGTATTTT. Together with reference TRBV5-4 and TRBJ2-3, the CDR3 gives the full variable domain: ETGVTQSPTHLIKTRGQQVTLRCSSQSGHNTVSWYQQALGQGPQFIFQYYREEENGRGNFPPRFSGLQFPNYSSELNVNALELDDSALYLCASSFTGADTQYFGPGTRLTVL.

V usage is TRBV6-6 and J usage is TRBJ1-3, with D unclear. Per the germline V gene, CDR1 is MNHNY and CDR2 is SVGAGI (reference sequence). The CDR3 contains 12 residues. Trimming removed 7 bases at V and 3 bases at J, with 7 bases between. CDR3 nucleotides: TGTGCCAGCACACCCGGTGGAAACACCATATATTTT. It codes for CASTPGGNTIYF.

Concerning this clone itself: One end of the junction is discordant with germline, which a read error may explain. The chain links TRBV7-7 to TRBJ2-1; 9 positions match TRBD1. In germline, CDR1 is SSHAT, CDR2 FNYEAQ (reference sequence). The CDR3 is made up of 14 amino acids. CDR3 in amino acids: CASSPGTGTLEQFF. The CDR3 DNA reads TGTGCTAGCAGCCCCGGGACAGGGACCTTGGAGCAGTTCTTC.

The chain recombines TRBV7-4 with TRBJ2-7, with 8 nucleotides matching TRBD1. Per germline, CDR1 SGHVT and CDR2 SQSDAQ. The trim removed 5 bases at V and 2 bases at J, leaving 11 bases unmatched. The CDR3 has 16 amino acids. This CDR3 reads CASSRYPTDRAYEQYF. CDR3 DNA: TGTGCCAGCAGCCGATACCCAACGGACAGGGCCTACGAGCAGTACTTC.

CDR3 protein: CASSTTGGRTYEQYF. As DNA, the CDR3 is TGTGCCAGCAGTACGACAGGGGGGAGGACCTACGAGCAGTACTTC. This sequence joins TRBV6-5 and TRBJ2-7, with TRBD1 matching over 9 bases. CDR3 length: 15 amino acids. Germline V gives CDR1 MNHEY, CDR2 SVGAGI. The J segment lost 2 bases and the V segment lost 5 bases, leaving 7 bases of the junction unmatched.

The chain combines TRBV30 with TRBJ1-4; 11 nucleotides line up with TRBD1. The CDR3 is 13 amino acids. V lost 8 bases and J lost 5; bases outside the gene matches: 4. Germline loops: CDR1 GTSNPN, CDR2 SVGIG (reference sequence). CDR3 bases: TGTGCCACGGGACAGGGGGTCAATGAAAAACTGTTTTTT. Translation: CATGQGVNEKLFF.

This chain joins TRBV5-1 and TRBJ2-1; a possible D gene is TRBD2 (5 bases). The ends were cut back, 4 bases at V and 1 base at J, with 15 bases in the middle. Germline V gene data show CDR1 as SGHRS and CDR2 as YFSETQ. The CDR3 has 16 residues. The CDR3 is CASSEGWPGSYNEQFF. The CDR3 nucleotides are TGCGCCAGCAGCGAGGGTTGGCCCGGTTCCTACAATGAGCAGTTCTTC.

Here the CDR3 reads CASSPDRVSGRAPYEQYF. DNA of the CDR3: TGTGCCAGCAGCCCGGACAGGGTTAGCGGGAGGGCCCCCTACGAGCAGTACTTC. The rearrangement uses TRBV7-2 and TRBJ2-7; 11 bases are shared with TRBD2. The CDR3 contains 18 residues. Unmatched junction bases numbered 14, after V lost 5 bases and J lost 2 bases. The germline V gene has CDR1 SGHTA and CDR2 FQGNSA. The entire variable domain, with the rest obtained from reference TRBV7-2 and TRBJ2-7, is as follows: GAGVSQSPSNKVTEKGKDVELRCDPISGHTALYWYRQSLGQGLEFLIYFQGNSAPDKSGLPSDRFSAERTGGSVSTLTIQRTQQEDSAVYLCASSPDRVSGRAPYEQYFGPGTRLTVT.

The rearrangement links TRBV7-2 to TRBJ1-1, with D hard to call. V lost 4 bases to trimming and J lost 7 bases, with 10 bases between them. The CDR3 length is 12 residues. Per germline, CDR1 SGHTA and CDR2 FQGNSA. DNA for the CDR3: TGTGCCAGCAGCTCAAGGAGGCTTGAAGCTTTCTTT. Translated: CASSSRRLEAFF.

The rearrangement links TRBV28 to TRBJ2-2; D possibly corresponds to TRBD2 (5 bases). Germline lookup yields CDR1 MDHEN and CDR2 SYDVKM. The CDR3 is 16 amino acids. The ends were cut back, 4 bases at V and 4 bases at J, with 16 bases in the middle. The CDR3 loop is CASSSQLGIRTGELFF. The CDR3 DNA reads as TGTGCCAGCAGTTCACAACTAGGGATACGCACCGGGGAGCTGTTTTTT.

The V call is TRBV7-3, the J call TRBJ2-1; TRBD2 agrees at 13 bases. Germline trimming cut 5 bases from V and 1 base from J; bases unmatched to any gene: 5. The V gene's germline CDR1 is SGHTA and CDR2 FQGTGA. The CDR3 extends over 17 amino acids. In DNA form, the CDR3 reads TGTGCCAGCAGCGTCACTAGCGGGAGGGGTTCCTACAATGAGCAGTTCTTC. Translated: CASSVTSGRGSYNEQFF.

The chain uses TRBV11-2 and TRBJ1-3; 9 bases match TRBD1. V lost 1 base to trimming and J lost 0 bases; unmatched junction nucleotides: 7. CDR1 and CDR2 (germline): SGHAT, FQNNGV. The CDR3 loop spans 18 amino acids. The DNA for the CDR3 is TGTGCCAGCAGCTTAGTGGGTTGGGACAGGGCCTCTGGAAACACCATATATTTT. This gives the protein CASSLVGWDRASGNTIYF.

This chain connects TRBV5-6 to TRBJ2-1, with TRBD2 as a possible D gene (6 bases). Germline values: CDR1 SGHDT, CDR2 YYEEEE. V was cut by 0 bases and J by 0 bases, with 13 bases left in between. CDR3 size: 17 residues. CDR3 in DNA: TGTGCCAGCAGCTTGGCGAGCGGGTTGAGCTCCTACAATGAGCAGTTCTTC. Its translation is CASSLASGLSSYNEQFF.

The CDR3 sequence is CSVGGGGQETQYF. CDR3 nucleotides: TGCAGCGTAGGGGGGGGCGGACAAGAGACCCAGTACTTC. The genes are TRBV29-1 and TRBJ2-5; the D gene is possibly TRBD2 (7 bases). The V gene lost 6 bases and the J gene lost 2 bases, with 13 bases spanning the gap. Germline loops: CDR1 SQVTM, CDR2 ANQGSEA. The CDR3 spans 13 residues.

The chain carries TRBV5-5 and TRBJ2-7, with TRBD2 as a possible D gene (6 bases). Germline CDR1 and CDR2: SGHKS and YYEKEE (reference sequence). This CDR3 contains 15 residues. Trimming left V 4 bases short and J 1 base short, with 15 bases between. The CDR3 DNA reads TGTGCCAGCAGCCCCCCGCGCGGGGTTTCCTACGAGCAGTACTTC. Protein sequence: CASSPPRGVSYEQYF.

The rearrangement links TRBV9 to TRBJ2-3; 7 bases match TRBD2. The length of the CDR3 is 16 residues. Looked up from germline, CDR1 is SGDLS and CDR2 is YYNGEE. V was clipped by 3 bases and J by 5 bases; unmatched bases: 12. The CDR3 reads CASSARLTVAGDTQYF. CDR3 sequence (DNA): TGTGCCAGCAGCGCCCGACTGACCGTAGCGGGAGATACGCAGTATTTT.

The chain's CDR3 is CASTSGRGGEQYF. As DNA, the CDR3 is TGTGCCAGCACTAGCGGGAGGGGGGGTGAGCAGTACTTC. The chain combines TRBV6-1 with TRBJ2-7; 12 nucleotides agree with TRBD2. The V gene end was trimmed by 7 bases and the J gene end by 7 bases; junction bases not matched to a gene: 5. The CDR3 extends over 13 amino acids. In germline, CDR1 is MNHNS, CDR2 SASEGT.

DNA for the CDR3: TGTGCCTGGAGCAGACAGGGGGGATCTGGCTACACCTTC. Amino acid sequence: CAWSRQGGSGYTF. The chain combines TRBV30 with TRBJ1-2; 9 nucleotides align to TRBD1. This CDR3 spans 13 amino acids. Germline CDR1 is GTSNPN and CDR2 is SVGIG (reference sequence). Trimming cost V 3 bases and J 7 bases; bases outside gene matches: 6.

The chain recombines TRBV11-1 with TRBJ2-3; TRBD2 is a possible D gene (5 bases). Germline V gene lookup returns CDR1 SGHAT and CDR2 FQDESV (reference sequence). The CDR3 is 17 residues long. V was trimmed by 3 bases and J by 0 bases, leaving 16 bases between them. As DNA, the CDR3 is TGTGCCAGCAGCTTCCCGGTTGAGGGCCGTAGCACAGATACGCAGTATTTT. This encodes CASSFPVEGRSTDTQYF. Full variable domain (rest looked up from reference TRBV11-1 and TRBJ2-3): EAEVAQSPRYKITEKSQAVAFWCDPISGHATLYWYRQILGQGPELLVQFQDESVVDDSQLPKDRFSAERLKGVDSTLKIQPAELGDSAMYLCASSFPVEGRSTDTQYFGPGTRLTVL.

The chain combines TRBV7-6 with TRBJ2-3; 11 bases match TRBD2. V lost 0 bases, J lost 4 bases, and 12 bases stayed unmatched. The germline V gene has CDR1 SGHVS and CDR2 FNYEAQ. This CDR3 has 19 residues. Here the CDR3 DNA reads TGTGCCAGCAGCTTAGCGCGTTCTGGAACTAGCGGGAGTGCAGATACGCAGTATTTT. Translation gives CASSLARSGTSGSADTQYF.